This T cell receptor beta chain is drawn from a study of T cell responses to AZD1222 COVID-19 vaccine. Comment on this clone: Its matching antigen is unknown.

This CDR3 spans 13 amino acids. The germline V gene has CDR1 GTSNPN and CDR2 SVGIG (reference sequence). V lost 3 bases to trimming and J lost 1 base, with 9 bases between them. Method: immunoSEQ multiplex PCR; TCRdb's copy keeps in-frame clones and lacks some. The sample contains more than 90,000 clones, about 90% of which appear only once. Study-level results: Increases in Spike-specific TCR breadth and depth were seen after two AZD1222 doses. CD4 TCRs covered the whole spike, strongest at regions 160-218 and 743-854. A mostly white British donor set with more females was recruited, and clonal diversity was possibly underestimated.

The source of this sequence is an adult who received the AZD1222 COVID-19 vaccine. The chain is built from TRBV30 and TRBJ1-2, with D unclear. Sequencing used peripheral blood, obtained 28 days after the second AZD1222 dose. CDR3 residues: CAWSANDNYGYTF. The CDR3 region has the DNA TGTGCCTGGAGCGCTAACGATAACTATGGCTACACCTTC.